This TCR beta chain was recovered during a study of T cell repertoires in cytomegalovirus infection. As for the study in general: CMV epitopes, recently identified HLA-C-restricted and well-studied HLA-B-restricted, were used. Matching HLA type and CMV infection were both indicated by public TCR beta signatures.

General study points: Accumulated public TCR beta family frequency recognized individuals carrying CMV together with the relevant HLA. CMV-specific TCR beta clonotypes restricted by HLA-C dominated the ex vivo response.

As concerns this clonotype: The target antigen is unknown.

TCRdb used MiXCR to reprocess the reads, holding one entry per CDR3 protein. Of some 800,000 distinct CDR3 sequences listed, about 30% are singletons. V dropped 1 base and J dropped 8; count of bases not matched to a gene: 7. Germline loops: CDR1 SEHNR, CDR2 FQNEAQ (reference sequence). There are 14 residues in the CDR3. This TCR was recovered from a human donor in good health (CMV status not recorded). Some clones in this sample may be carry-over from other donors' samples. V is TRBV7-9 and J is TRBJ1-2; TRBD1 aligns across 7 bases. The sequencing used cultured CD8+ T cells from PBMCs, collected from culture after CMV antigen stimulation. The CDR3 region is CASSLVGDRVGYTF. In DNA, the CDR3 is TGTGCCAGCAGCTTAGTGGGAGACAGGGTCGGCTACACCTTC.